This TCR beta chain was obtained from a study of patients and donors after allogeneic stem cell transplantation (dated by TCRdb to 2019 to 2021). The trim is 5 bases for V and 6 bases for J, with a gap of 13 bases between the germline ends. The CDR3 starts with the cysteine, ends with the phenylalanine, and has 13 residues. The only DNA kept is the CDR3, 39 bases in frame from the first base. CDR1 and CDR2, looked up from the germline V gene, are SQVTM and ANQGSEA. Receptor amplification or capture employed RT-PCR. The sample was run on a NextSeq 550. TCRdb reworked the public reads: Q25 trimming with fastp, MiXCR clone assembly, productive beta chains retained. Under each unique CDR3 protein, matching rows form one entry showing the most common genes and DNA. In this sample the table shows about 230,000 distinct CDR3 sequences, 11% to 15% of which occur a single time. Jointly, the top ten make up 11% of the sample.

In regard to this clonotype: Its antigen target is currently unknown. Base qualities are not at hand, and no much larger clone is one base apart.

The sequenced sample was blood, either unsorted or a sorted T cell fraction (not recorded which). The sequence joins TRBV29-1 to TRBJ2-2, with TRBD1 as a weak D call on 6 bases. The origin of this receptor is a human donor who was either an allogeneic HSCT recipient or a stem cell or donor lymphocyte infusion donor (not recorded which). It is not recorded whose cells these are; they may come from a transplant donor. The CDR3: CSVLQGFAGELFF. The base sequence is TGCAGCGTTCTACAGGGATTTGCCGGGGAGCTGTTTTTT.